Listed below are T cell receptor beta chains from one sample, sequenced in a study of spatial heterogeneity in lung cancer. TCRdb passed the 5' RACE reads through MiXCR, listing each CDR3 protein once. The sample consists of about 38,000 distinct CDR3 sequences, around 7.5% of them appearing once. The material was PBMCs, obtained at surgery. These receptors were collected from a male donor with early-stage non-small cell lung cancer. Each CDR3 is given with its conserved first and last residue. A D gene is named only where the DNA matches it firmly. The size entry is marked missing in some rows and otherwise reads once, few, many or a size class.

V gene	clone size	D gene	J gene	CDR3 protein
TRBV2	many	-	TRBJ1-5	CASRGPAEQPQHF
TRBV3-1	many	-	TRBJ2-2	CASSQDIRRTVFF
TRBV6-2/TRBV6-3	many	-	TRBJ2-2	CASSYLPLAGTGELFF
TRBV6-2/TRBV6-3	many	-	TRBJ2-2	CASSYGYTGELFF
TRBV20-1	few	-	TRBJ2-7	CSARVRQDEQYF
TRBV7-2	-	-	TRBJ2-3	CAVPRGKLPTDTQYF
TRBV30	few	TRBD2	TRBJ2-2	CAWSPGLGTGELFF
TRBV3-1	many	TRBD1	TRBJ1-1	CASSTTGLYTEAFF
TRBV7-2	many	-	TRBJ2-5	CASSLERQETQYF
TRBV4-3	few	-	TRBJ2-1	CASSQDLTNNEQFF
TRBV25-1	few	TRBD1	TRBJ1-1	CASITGTGGPSMNTEAFF
TRBV6-2/TRBV6-3	few	-	TRBJ2-2	CASTSVGIGELFF
TRBV20-1	-	-	TRBJ2-3	CSVPRYGPSTQYF
TRBV7-2	-	-	TRBJ2-1	CASSLVRGAYNEQFF
TRBV23-1	many	-	TRBJ2-7	CASSHPRQVGAYEQYF
TRBV9	many	-	TRBJ2-5	CASSASGNTETQYF
TRBV12-3/TRBV12-4	medium-sized	-	TRBJ1-3	CASSLSGRFSGNTIYF
TRBV4-3	many	TRBD1	TRBJ1-5	CASSHGTGNQPQHF
TRBV7-2	many	-	TRBJ2-5	CASIPRYQETQYF
TRBV29-1	many	-	TRBJ1-2	CSVGQANYGYTF
TRBV2	many	-	TRBJ2-1	CASVGGAGGHEQFF
TRBV7-3	few	-	TRBJ2-2	CASSPTLNTGELFF
TRBV6-5	many	-	TRBJ2-7	CASSLSLAVGEQYF
TRBV4-3	few	-	TRBJ2-4	CASSPSYDVGVIQYF
TRBV6-2/TRBV6-3	many	-	TRBJ2-5	CASSPRTPRGTQYF
TRBV4-3	few	-	TRBJ1-5	CASSQDENSNQPQHF
TRBV30	many	-	TRBJ1-4	CAWSIREKLFF
TRBV7-8	many	-	TRBJ2-1	CASSLGTSSYNEQFF
TRBV28	-	TRBD1	TRBJ1-1	CASSFLLGQGVRAFF
TRBV6-2/TRBV6-3	many	-	TRBJ2-7	CASSNPPLVGWFEQYF
TRBV7-9	many	-	TRBJ2-5	CASSLGTVQETQYF
TRBV4-3	many	-	TRBJ1-3	CASSQDLVPPGNTIYF
TRBV7-2	many	-	TRBJ1-6	CASSLVDAMNSPLHF
TRBV5-1	many	TRBD1	TRBJ2-3	CASSLYADRVKYF
TRBV7-2	many	-	TRBJ1-1	CASSPLSGREAFF
TRBV6-5	few	TRBD1	TRBJ1-6	CASSWTGEDSPLHF
TRBV5-4	-	TRBD2	TRBJ2-3	CASSQVPIKREVEQYF
TRBV21-1	-	-	TRBJ2-1	CASSKGGLAGVSSYNEQFF
TRBV29-1	-	-	TRBJ2-7	CSVQESYEQYF
TRBV7-3	few	TRBD2	TRBJ2-1	CASSKGALAASYNEQFF
TRBV7-2	many	TRBD2	TRBJ2-2	CASRLPGLAGNTGELFF
TRBV30	-	-	TRBJ1-4	CAWKGPGTNEKLFF
TRBV5-1	many	TRBD2	TRBJ2-1	CASSLLGGGAGNEQFF
TRBV12-3/TRBV12-4	once	-	TRBJ1-1	CASSSSAPSTEQTTEAFF
TRBV19	few	-	TRBJ1-3	CASSIPGTSGNTIYF
TRBV7-2	few	-	TRBJ2-1	CASSLVVYEQFF
TRBV20-1	many	-	TRBJ2-3	CSASQGTDTQYF
TRBV13	medium-sized	TRBD1	TRBJ1-1	CASSFPWTGRVRAEAFF
TRBV5-5	many	-	TRBJ1-5	CASSLGMGGSNQPQHF
TRBV20-1	many	-	TRBJ1-5	CSAGPPVENANQPQHF
TRBV11-1	many	TRBD2	TRBJ2-1	CASRPPGGNNEQFF
TRBV12-3/TRBV12-4	-	-	TRBJ2-1	CASSFTLAREQFF
TRBV7-2	few	-	TRBJ2-5	CASSDQGKGTQYF
TRBV6-5	-	TRBD2	TRBJ2-1	CASSSGGLNYYNEQFF
TRBV6-1	few	-	TRBJ2-3	CASSEIADTDTQYF
TRBV9	many	-	TRBJ1-2	CASSVEADYGYTF
TRBV19	-	TRBD1	TRBJ1-2	CASTLTGGDYGYTF
TRBV20-1	-	TRBD2	TRBJ2-1	CSARLAGGYNEQFF